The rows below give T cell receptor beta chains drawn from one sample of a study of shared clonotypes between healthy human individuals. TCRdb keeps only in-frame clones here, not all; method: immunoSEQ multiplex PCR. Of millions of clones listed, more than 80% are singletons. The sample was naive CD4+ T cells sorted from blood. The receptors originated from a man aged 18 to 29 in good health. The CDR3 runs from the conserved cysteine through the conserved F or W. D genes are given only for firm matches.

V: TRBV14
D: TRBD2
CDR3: CASSQGSGSSNEQFF

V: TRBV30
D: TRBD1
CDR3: CAWSRGQGGGKLFF

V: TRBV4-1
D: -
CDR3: CASSQVPQGFVSPYTEAFF

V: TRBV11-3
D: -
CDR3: CASSLAGTSTDTQYF

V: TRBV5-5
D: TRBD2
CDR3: CASSFSGGLGETQYF

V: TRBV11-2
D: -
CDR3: CASSLGGSEKLFF

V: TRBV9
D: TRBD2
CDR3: CASSVVGTSGKETQYF

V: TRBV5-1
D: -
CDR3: CASSLGAVGQGGNQPQHF

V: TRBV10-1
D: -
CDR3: CASSPGILNTGELFF

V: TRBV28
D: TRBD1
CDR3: CASRTTGVETQYF

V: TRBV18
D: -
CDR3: CASSPEAGAGNEQFF

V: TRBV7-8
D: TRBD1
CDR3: CASSYRGPGTLEQYF

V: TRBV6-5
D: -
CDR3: CASSYSSWAETQYF

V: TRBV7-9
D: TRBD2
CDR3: CASGLAGANEQYF

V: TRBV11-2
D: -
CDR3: CASSQNIGGANNEKLFF

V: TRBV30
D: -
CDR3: CAWSKDSPRGRSYGYTF

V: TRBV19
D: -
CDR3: CASSTLRTENEKLFF

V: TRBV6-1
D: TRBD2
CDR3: CASSDRLAGTYEQYF

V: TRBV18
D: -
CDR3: CASSPLTGNTEAFF

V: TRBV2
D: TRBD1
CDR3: CASKNRGGTDTQYF

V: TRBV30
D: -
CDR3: CAWRPATDTQYF

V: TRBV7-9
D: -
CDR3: CASSSRDTHVGEQYF

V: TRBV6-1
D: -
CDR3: CASSVTGTYEQYF

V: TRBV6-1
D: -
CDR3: CASSERPGWEQETQYF

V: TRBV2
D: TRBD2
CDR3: CASRLNSGSLYEQYF

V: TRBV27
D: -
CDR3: CASRPPGQLDTEAFF

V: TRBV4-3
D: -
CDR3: CASSQAGPSSGANVLTF

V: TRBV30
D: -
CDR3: CAWTRDNEKLFF

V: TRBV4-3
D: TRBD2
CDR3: CASSRLAGGPGNEQFF

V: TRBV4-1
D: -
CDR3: CASSQGQDSYNEQFF

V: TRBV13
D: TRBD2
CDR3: CASSLGTSGSSEQFF

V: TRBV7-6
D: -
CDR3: CASTKRREALTDTQYF

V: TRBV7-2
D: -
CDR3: CASSVATEAFF

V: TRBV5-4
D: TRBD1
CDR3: CASSSGQGINQPQHF

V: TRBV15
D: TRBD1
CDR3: CATSSGQGKATEAFF

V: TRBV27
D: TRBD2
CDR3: CASSFWGAGDRETQYF

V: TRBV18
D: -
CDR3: CASSPSTGAFSYEQYF

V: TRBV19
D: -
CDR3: CASSIDAGRTRYNSPLHF

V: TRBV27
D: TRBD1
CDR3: CASSFGGQINSPLHF

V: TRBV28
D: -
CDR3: CASSLLTGTEAFF

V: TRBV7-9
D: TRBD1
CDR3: CASSLGSGGLSSYNSPLHF

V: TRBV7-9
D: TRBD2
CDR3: CASIQAGNTDTQYF

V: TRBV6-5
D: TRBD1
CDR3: CASKPGQGPYEQYF

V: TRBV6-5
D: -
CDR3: CASRSPRGEQYF

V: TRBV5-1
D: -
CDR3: CASSPEGGNQPQHF

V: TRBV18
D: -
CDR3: CASSPVSGELFF

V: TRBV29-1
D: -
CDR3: CSVVGRLSGNTIYF

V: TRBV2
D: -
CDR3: CASSGGATYTDTQYF

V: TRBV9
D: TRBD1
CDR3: CASTGTGANYGYTF

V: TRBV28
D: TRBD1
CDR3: CASSLVQGKNIQYF

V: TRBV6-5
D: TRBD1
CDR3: CAIRDRANYGYTF

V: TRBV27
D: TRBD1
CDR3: CASSLFGQGASGYTF

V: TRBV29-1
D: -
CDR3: CSVEGRSTDTQYF

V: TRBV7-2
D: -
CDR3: CASSSTVYGYTF

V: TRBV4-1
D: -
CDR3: CASSQVERYGYTF

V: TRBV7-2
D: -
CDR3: CASSLSTGRGQETQYF

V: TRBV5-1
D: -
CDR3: CASSPDGPYEQYF